The rows below give T cell receptor beta chains drawn from one sample of a study of shared clonotypes between healthy human individuals. This table comes from immunoSEQ multiplex PCR, and its TCRdb copy is limited to in-frame clones, with some not included. The table records hundreds of thousands of clones, around 76% of them present only once. Sequenced material: PBMCs. The receptors stem from a woman aged 40 to 49 in good health. Some clones in this sample may be carry-over from other donors' samples. CDR3s include the opening cysteine and the closing phenylalanine or tryptophan. The D gene is left open where the match is weak. Where a row states a size, it is once, few, many or the class of an expanded clone; other rows omit it.

D gene	clone size	V gene	J gene	CDR3 protein	CDR3 DNA
.	few	TRBV7-3	TRBJ1-3	CASSLDPSGNTIYF	TGTGCCAGCAGCTTAGACCCCTCTGGAAACACCATATATTTT
.	few	TRBV10-2	TRBJ2-3	CASSATGTGDTQYF	TGCGCCAGCAGTGCGACCGGGACCGGGGATACGCAGTATTTT
.	.	TRBV19	TRBJ2-7	CASSSEANHYEQYF	TGTGCCAGTAGTAGCGAAGCGAACCACTACGAGCAGTACTTC
TRBD1	.	TRBV28	TRBJ2-1	CASSHRTGWAYNEQFF	TGTGCCAGCAGTCACAGGACAGGGTGGGCATACAATGAGCAGTTCTTC
.	.	TRBV28	TRBJ1-4	CASTTPGVSGEKLFF	TGTGCCAGCACCACCCCGGGGGTAAGCGGTGAAAAACTGTTTTTT
TRBD1	.	TRBV27	TRBJ2-3	CASSLFGTGTPYSTDTQYF	TGTGCCAGCAGTTTATTCGGGACAGGGACACCGTATAGCACAGATACGCAGTATTTT
.	.	TRBV6-5	TRBJ2-1	CASSYIQNYNEQFF	TGTGCCAGCAGTTACATTCAGAACTACAATGAGCAGTTCTTC
TRBD2	.	TRBV6-6	TRBJ2-7	CATTVAGGWEQYF	TGTGCCACGACGGTAGCGGGAGGGTGGGAGCAGTACTTC
.	.	TRBV11-2	TRBJ2-5	CASTLGGAWETQYF	TGTGCCAGCACCCTGGGGGGGGCCTGGGAGACCCAGTACTTC
TRBD2	once	TRBV28	TRBJ2-1	CASSLVAGAYNEQFF	TGTGCCAGCAGTTTAGTGGCGGGAGCTTACAATGAGCAGTTCTTC
.	.	TRBV5-4	TRBJ2-1	CASSLAKPYNEQFF	TGTGCCAGCAGCTTGGCCAAGCCTTACAATGAGCAGTTCTTC
.	.	TRBV13	TRBJ2-2	CASSLRRPTGELFF	TGTGCCAGCAGCTTAAGGCGTCCAACCGGGGAGCTGTTTTTT
.	.	TRBV7-9	TRBJ1-3	CASSLRGQSGNTIYF	TGTGCCAGCAGCTTACGCGGACAGTCTGGAAACACCATATATTTT
.	.	TRBV5-5	TRBJ2-7	CASSLKGGPGLSYEQYF	TGTGCCAGCAGCTTAAAAGGGGGACCGGGACTCTCCTACGAGCAGTACTTC
.	few	TRBV10-3	TRBJ2-3	CALSGDFTDTQYF	TGTGCCCTTTCAGGGGACTTCACAGATACGCAGTATTTT
.	.	TRBV7-3	TRBJ2-6	CASSVDSRGANVLTF	TGTGCCAGCAGCGTAGACTCTCGCGGGGCCAACGTCCTGACTTTC
TRBD1	.	TRBV5-1	TRBJ2-3	CASRPGQGVEGTQYF	TGCGCCAGCCGGCCGGGACAGGGAGTGGAGGGGACGCAGTATTTT
.	.	TRBV28	TRBJ1-3	CASSLYRLSGNTIYF	TGTGCCAGCAGTTTATACCGCCTCTCTGGAAACACCATATATTTT
TRBD1	.	TRBV2	TRBJ1-5	CASSSQGGDNQPQHF	TGTGCCAGCAGCTCACAGGGGGGAGATAATCAGCCCCAGCATTTT
.	.	TRBV5-1	TRBJ2-3	CASSLGGLSTDTQYF	TGCGCCAGCAGCTTAGGGGGACTGAGCACAGATACGCAGTATTTT
.	.	TRBV7-2	TRBJ2-5	CASSLRGQETQYF	TGTGCCAGCAGCTTGAGGGGTCAAGAGACCCAGTACTTC
TRBD2	.	TRBV19	TRBJ2-7	CASSATSGSSYEQYF	TGTGCCAGTAGTGCTACTAGCGGGAGCTCCTACGAGCAGTACTTC
.	.	TRBV20-1	TRBJ2-3	CSARDRAPQF	TGCAGTGCTAGAGATCGCGCACCCCAATTT
TRBD2	few	TRBV11-2	TRBJ2-3	CASSPRDYTDTQYF	TGTGCCAGCAGCCCCCGGGACTATACAGATACGCAGTATTTT
TRBD2	.	TRBV19	TRBJ2-7	CASSGLAGENPYEQYF	TGTGCCAGTAGTGGTCTAGCGGGAGAAAATCCCTACGAGCAGTACTTC
TRBD2	.	TRBV5-4	TRBJ2-2	CASSLGLADTGELFF	TGTGCCAGCAGCTTGGGTCTAGCGGACACCGGGGAGCTGTTTTTT
.	.	TRBV2	TRBJ2-1	CASSEDYGEQFF	TGTGCCAGCAGTGAGGACTACGGTGAGCAGTTCTTC
.	few	TRBV10-3	TRBJ2-6	CAISDFGPGANVLTF	TGTGCCATCAGTGATTTCGGACCTGGGGCCAACGTCCTGACTTTC
.	many	TRBV7-8	TRBJ2-7	CASRSSRAHYEQYF	TGTGCCAGCAGAAGCAGCCGGGCTCACTACGAGCAGTACTTC
TRBD2	few	TRBV7-9	TRBJ2-7	CASSLGTSGYKTYPYEQYF	TGTGCCAGCAGCTTAGGGACTAGCGGGTACAAGACTTACCCCTACGAGCAGTACTTC
.	.	TRBV10-3	TRBJ2-7	CASSYVGSGEQYF	TGTGCCAGCAGTTACGTAGGGTCAGGGGAGCAGTACTTC
.	.	TRBV11-2	TRBJ2-1	CASSLRADRSYNEQFF	TGTGCCAGCAGCTTACGAGCGGACCGCTCCTACAATGAGCAGTTCTTC
.	.	TRBV7-2	TRBJ1-4	CASSLWPRGSPNEKLFF	TGTGCCAGCAGCTTATGGCCCAGGGGCTCCCCTAATGAAAAACTGTTTTTT
.	few	TRBV10-3	TRBJ2-2	CAISEEESGELFF	TGTGCCATCAGTGAGGAGGAATCCGGGGAGCTGTTTTTT
.	.	TRBV19	TRBJ2-5	CASSMDSAVETQYF	TGTGCCAGTAGTATGGACTCCGCGGTGGAGACCCAGTACTTC
TRBD1	.	TRBV7-9	TRBJ2-7	CASSSNRGFWVREQYF	TGTGCCAGCAGCTCGAACAGGGGCTTCTGGGTGAGGGAGCAGTACTTC
.	.	TRBV27	TRBJ1-1	CASGARHKNTEAFF	TGTGCCAGCGGGGCTCGACATAAGAACACTGAAGCTTTCTTT